Following are 12 T cell receptor beta chains from one sample sequenced in a study of blood T cell repertoires in COVID-19. The assay was immunoSEQ multiplex PCR, and TCRdb's table has in-frame clones only and misses some. The sample shows roughly 380,000 clones, around 89% of them seen only once. The source material was peripheral blood. These receptors originate from a woman aged 40 to 55 with COVID-19, enrolled during active disease.

The J gene is TRBJ2-1, the V gene TRBV4-2; D is undetermined. Germline loops: CDR1 LGHNA, CDR2 YNFKEQ. The CDR3 spans 13 residues. V was pared by 0 bases and J by 8 bases, with 8 bases between. Here the CDR3 DNA reads TGTGCCAGCAGCCAAGATAAAGCACATGAGCAGTTCTTC. It is translated as CASSQDKAHEQFF.

This chain joins TRBV7-8 and TRBJ1-2; TRBD1 matches 7 bases. Germline V gives CDR1 SGHVS, CDR2 FQNEAQ. The CDR3 is 14 amino acids. V gave up 5 bases and J gave up 6 bases; unmatched junction bases: 9. CDR3: CASSRSQGSNGYTF. For the CDR3, the DNA is TGTGCCAGCAGCCGTTCACAGGGGTCTAATGGCTACACCTTC.

Concerning this clone: Other nucleotide sequences from this sample produce the same CDR3. The chain joins TRBV5-1 to TRBJ1-2; 7 bases line up with TRBD1. The germline CDR1 and CDR2 sequences are SGHRS and YFSETQ. V was clipped by 0 bases and J by 2 bases; unmatched bases: 4. This CDR3 contains 15 residues. The CDR3 spells CASSLGGGENYGYTF. The CDR3 nucleotides read TGCGCCAGCAGCTTGGGAGGGGGCGAAAACTATGGCTACACCTTC.

This clone was counted only a few times. This sequence joins TRBV5-1 and TRBJ1-2; 7 bases agree with TRBD1. The germline CDR1 and CDR2 sequences are SGHRS and YFSETQ. CDR3 length equals 15 residues. V gave up 4 bases and J gave up 5 bases; unmatched junction bases: 11. This chain's CDR3 is CASSNLYGTDYGYTF. CDR3 nucleotide sequence: TGCGCCAGCAGCAACTTATACGGGACAGATTATGGCTACACCTTC.

The V call is TRBV7-2, the J call TRBJ2-2, with a weak D call TRBD2 (5 bases). The V end lost 3 bases, the J end lost 4 bases, and 12 bases lay between the germline ends. This CDR3 spans 15 amino acids. Germline CDR1 and CDR2: SGHTA and FQGNSA. The CDR3 here is CASSFTSSGTGELFF. The CDR3 DNA reads as TGTGCCAGCAGCTTTACTAGTTCTGGCACCGGGGAGCTGTTTTTT. The variable domain in full, completed from reference TRBV7-2 and TRBJ2-2, reads GAGVSQSPSNKVTEKGKDVELRCDPISGHTALYWYRQSLGQGLEFLIYFQGNSAPDKSGLPSDRFSAERTGGSVSTLTIQRTQQEDSAVYLCASSFTSSGTGELFFGEGSRLTVL.

The chain employs TRBV5-1 and TRBJ1-4; 8 bases are a match to TRBD1. V gave up 3 bases and J gave up 7 bases; unmatched junction bases: 11. Germline V CDR1 and CDR2: SGHRS, YFSETQ. The CDR3 has 16 amino acids. The CDR3 loop is CASSSSGGSVSEKLFF. CDR3 DNA sequence: TGCGCCAGCAGCTCCTCAGGGGGCTCGGTGAGTGAAAAACTGTTTTTT.

The chain couples TRBV28 to TRBJ2-7; the match to TRBD2 covers 7 bases. The ends lost 2 bases at V and 6 bases at J; junction bases unmatched: 4. The CDR3 runs 13 residues. Germline CDR1 reads MDHEN; CDR2 reads SYDVKM. CDR3 loop: CASSLGLGPEQYF. The CDR3 nucleotides are TGTGCCAGCAGTTTAGGACTAGGCCCCGAGCAGTACTTC.

The chain is built from TRBV14 and TRBJ1-2; D unclear. Trimming shortened V by 0 bases and J by 8 bases, and 16 bases separated the two germline ends. The CDR3 has 15 residues. Germline assignment: CDR1 SGHDN and CDR2 FVKESK. The CDR3 sequence: CASSQDLRVWRGYTF. The CDR3 DNA sequence: TGTGCCAGCAGCCAAGATCTTCGGGTCTGGAGGGGCTACACCTTC.

The chain has TRBV18 and TRBJ2-5; 8 bases match TRBD2. The CDR3 spans 15 residues. V trimming: 3 bases; J trimming: 5 bases; junction bases outside the gene matches: 8. Looked up from germline, CDR1 is KGHSH and CDR2 is LQKENI. This CDR3 is CASSPDGGAGETQYF. CDR3 sequence (DNA): TGTGCCAGCTCACCGGACGGGGGGGCCGGGGAGACCCAGTACTTC.

This chain links TRBV7-3 with TRBJ2-3; the match to TRBD2 covers 10 bases. Germline assignment: CDR1 SGHTA and CDR2 FQGTGA. The CDR3 is 15 amino acids. Trimming at V came to 5 bases and at J to 7 bases, leaving 9 bases not matched to a gene. The chain's CDR3 is CASSPSGSTHYTQYF. The CDR3 DNA reads TGTGCCAGCAGCCCTAGCGGGAGTACTCATTATACGCAGTATTTT.

V and J are TRBV6-2 or TRBV6-3 and TRBJ2-5; 10 positions agree with TRBD2. V was pared by 1 base and J by 2 bases, with 7 bases of the junction left unmatched. The CDR3 covers 17 residues. Looked up from germline, CDR1 is MNHEY and CDR2 is SVGEGT. The chain's CDR3 is CASSYFLLAGPQETQYF. In nucleotides, the CDR3 is TGTGCCAGCAGTTACTTTCTACTAGCGGGACCACAAGAGACCCAGTACTTC.

CDR3 sequence: CASTLYRGGRTEAFF. In DNA form, the CDR3 reads TGTGCCAGTACCCTATACAGGGGGGGAAGGACTGAAGCTTTCTTT. The chain carries TRBV19 and TRBJ1-1; 8 bases map to TRBD1. Germline V gene data show CDR1 as LNHDA and CDR2 as SQIVND (reference sequence). Trimming at V came to 7 bases and at J to 5 bases, leaving 12 bases not matched to a gene. This CDR3 has 15 residues.